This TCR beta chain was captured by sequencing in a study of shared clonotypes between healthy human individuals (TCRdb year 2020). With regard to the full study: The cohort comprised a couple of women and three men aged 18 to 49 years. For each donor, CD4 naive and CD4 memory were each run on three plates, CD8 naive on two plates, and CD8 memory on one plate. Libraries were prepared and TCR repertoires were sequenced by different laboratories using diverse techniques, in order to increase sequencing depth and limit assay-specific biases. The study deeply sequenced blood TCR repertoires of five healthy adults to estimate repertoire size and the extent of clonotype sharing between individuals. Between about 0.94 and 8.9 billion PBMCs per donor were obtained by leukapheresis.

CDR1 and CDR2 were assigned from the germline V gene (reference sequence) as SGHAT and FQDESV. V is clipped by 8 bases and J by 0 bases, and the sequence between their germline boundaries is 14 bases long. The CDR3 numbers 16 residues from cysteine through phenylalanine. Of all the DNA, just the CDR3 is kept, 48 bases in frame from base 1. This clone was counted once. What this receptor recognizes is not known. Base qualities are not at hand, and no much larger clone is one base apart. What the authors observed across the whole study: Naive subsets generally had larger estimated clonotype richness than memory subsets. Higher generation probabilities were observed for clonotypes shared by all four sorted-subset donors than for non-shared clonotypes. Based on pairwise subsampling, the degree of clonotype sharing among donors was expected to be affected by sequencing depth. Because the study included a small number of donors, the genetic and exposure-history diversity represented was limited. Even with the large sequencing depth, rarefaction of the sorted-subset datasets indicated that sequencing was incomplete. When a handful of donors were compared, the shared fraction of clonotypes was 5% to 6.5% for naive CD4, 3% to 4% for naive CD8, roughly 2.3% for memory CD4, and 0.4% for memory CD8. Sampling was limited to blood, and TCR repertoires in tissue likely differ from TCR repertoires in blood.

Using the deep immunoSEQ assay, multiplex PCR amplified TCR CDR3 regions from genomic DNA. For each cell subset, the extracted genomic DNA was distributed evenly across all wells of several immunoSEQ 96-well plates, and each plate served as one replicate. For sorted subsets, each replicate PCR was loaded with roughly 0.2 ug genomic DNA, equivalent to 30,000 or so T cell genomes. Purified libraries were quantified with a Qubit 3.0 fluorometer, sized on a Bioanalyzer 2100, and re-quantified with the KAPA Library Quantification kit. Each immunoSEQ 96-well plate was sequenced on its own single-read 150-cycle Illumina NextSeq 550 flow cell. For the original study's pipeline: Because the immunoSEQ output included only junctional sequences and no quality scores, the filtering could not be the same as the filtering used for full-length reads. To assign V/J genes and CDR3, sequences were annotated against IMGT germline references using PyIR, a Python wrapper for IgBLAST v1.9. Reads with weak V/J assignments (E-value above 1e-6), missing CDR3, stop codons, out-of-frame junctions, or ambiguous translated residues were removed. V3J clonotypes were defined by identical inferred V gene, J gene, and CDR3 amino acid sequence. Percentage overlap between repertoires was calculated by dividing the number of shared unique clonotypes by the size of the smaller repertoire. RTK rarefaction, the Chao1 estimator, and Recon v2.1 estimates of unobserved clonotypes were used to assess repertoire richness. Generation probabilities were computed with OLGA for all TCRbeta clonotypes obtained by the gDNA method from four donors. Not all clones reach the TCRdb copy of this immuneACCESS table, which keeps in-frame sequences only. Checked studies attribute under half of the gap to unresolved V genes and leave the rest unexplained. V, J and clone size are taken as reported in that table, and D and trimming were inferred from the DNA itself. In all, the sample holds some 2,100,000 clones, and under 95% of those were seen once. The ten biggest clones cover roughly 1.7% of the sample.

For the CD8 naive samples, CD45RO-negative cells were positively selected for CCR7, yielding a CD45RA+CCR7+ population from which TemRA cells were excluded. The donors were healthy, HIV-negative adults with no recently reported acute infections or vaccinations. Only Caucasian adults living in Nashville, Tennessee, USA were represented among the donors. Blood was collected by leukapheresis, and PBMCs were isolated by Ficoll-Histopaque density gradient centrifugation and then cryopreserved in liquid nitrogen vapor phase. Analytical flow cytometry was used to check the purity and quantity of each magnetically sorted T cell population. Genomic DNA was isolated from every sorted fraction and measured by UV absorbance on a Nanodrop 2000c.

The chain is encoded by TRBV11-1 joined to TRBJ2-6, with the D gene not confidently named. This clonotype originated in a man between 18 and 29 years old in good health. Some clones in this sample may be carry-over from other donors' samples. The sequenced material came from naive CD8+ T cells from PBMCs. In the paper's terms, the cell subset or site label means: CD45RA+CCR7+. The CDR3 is CASGRSGFSGANVLTF. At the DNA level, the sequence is TGTGCCAGCGGAAGGTCAGGTTTCTCTGGGGCCAACGTCCTGACTTTC.